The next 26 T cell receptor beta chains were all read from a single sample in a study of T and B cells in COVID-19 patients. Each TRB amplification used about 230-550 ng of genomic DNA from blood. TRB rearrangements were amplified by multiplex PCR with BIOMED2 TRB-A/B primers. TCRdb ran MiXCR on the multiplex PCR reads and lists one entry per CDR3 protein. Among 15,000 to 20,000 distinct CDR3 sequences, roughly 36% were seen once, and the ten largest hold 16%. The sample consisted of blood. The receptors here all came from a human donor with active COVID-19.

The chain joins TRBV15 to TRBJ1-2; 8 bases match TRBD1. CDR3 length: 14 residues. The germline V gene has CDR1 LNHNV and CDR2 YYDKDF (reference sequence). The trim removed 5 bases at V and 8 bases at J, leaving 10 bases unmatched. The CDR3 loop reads CATSVRGPMEGYTF. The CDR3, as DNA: TGTGCCACCAGCGTCAGGGGGCCTATGGAGGGCTACACCTTC.

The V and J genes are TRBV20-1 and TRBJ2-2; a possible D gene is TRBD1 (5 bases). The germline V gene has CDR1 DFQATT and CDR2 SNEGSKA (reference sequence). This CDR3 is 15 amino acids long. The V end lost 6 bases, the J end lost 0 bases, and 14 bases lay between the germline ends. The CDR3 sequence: CSAKPQGSNTGELFF. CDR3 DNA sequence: TGCAGTGCAAAACCGCAGGGTTCGAACACCGGGGAGCTGTTTTTT.

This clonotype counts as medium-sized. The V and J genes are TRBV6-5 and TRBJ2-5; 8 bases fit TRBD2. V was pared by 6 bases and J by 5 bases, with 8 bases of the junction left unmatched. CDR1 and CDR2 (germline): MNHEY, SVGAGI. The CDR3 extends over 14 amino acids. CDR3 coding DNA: TGTGCCAGCAGCCCCAGCGGGAGTCGGGAGACCCAGTACTTC. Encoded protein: CASSPSGSRETQYF.

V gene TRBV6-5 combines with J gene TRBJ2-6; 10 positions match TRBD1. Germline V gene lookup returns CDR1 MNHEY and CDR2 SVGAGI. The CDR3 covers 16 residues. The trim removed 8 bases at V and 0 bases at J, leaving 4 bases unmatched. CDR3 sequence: CASGGTGVSGANVLTF. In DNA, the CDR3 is TGTGCCAGCGGAGGGACAGGGGTCTCTGGGGCCAACGTCCTGACTTTC.

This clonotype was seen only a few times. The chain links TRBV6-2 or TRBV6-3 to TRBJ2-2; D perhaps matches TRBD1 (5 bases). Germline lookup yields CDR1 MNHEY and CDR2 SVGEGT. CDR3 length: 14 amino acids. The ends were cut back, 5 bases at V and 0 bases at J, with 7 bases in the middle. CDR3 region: CASSPRANTGELFF. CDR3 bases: TGTGCCAGCAGTCCCAGGGCGAACACCGGGGAGCTGTTTTTT.

This chain's CDR3 is CASSPSGSTDTQYF. The CDR3 DNA reads as TGCGCCAGCAGCCCTAGCGGCAGCACAGATACGCAGTATTTT. This sequence joins TRBV5-1 and TRBJ2-3; 7 nucleotides align to TRBD2. Germline lookup yields CDR1 SGHRS and CDR2 YFSETQ. Trimming cost V 4 bases and J 0 bases; bases outside gene matches: 2. The CDR3 length is 14 residues.

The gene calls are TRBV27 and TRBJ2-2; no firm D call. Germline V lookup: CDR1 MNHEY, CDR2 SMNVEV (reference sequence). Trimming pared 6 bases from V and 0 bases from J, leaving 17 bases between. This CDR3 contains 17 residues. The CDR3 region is CASSPLAGPTNTGELFF. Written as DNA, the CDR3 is TGTGCCAGCAGCCCTCTTGCCGGGCCTACGAACACCGGGGAGCTGTTTTTT.

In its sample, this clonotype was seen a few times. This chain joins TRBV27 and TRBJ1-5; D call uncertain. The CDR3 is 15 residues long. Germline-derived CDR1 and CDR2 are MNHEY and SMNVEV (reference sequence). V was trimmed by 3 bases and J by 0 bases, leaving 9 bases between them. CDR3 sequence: CASSFYDLSNQPQHF. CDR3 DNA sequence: TGTGCCAGCAGTTTTTACGACCTTAGCAATCAGCCCCAGCATTTT.

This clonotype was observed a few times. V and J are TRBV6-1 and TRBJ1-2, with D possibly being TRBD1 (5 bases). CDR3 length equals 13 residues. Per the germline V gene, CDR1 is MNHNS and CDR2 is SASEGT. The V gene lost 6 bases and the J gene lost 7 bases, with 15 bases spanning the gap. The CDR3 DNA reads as TGTGCCAGCAGGGTGGACATGTCGATTGGCTACACCTTC. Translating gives CASRVDMSIGYTF.

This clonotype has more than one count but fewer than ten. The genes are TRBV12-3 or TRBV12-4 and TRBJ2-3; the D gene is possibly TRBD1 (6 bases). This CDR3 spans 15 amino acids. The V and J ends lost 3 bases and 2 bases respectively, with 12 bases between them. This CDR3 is CASSLVQGNTDTQYF. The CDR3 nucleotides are TGTGCCAGCAGTTTGGTACAGGGTAACACAGATACGCAGTATTTT.

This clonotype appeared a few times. The CDR3 loop reads CASSRRDRATEAFF. As DNA, the CDR3 is TGTGCCAGTAGTCGCCGGGACAGGGCCACTGAAGCTTTCTTT. The chain has TRBV19 and TRBJ1-1; 9 positions match TRBD1. Germline trimming cut 5 bases from V and 4 bases from J; bases unmatched to any gene: 5. The CDR3 is 14 amino acids. The V gene's germline CDR1 is LNHDA and CDR2 SQIVND (reference sequence).

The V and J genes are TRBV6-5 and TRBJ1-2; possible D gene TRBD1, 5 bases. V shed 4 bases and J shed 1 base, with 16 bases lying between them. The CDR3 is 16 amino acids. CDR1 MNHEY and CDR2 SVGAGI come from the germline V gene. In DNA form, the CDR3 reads TGTGCCAGCAGTTCCCGACGGGACTCGTATAACTATGGCTACACCTTC. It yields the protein CASSSRRDSYNYGYTF.

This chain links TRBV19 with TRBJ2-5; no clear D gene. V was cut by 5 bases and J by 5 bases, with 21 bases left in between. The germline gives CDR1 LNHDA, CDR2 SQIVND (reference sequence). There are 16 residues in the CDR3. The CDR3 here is CASSGTRTSKGETQYF. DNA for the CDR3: TGTGCCAGTAGTGGAACCCGGACGTCGAAAGGGGAGACCCAGTACTTC.

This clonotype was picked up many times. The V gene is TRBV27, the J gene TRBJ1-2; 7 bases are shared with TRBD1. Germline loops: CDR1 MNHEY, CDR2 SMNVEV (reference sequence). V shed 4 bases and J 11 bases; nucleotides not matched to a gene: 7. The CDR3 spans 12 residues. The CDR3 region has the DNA TGTGCCAGCAGTTCTTACGGGACAGATTACACCTTC. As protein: CASSSYGTDYTF.

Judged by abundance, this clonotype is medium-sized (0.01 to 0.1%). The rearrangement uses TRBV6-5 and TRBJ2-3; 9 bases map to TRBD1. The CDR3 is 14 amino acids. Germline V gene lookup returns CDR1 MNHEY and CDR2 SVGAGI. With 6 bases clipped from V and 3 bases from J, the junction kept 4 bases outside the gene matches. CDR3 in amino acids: CASRRQGGTDTQYF. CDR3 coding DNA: TGTGCCAGCAGACGACAGGGGGGGACAGATACGCAGTATTTT.

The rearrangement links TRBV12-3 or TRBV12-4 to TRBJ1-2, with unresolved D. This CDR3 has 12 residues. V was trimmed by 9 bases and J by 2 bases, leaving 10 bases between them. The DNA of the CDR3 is TGTGCCAGTTCGGGCCTGAACTATGGCTACACCTTC. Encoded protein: CASSGLNYGYTF.

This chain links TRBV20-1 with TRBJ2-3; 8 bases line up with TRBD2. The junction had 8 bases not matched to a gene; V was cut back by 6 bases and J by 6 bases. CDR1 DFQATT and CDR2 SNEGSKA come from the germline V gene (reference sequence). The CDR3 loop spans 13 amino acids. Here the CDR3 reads CSAPSGGRDTQYF. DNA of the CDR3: TGCAGTGCCCCGAGCGGGGGTCGTGATACGCAGTATTTT.

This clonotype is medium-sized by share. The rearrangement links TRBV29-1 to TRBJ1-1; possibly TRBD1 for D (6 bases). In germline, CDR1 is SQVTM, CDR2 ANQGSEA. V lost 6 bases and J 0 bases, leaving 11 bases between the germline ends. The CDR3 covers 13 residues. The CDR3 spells CSVGRDMNTEAFF. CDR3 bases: TGCAGCGTAGGGAGGGACATGAACACTGAAGCTTTCTTT.

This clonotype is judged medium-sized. CDR3 in amino acids: CASSIGTGTTYNEQFF. For the CDR3, the DNA is TGTGCCAGTAGTATTGGGACAGGGACGACCTACAATGAGCAGTTCTTC. The chain couples TRBV19 to TRBJ2-1; 9 nucleotides agree with TRBD1. V lost 3 bases and J lost 2; bases outside the gene matches: 5. The germline V gene has CDR1 LNHDA and CDR2 SQIVND (reference sequence). There are 16 residues in the CDR3. Together with reference TRBV19 and TRBJ2-1, the CDR3 gives the full variable domain: DGGITQSPKYLFRKEGQNVTLSCEQNLNHDAMYWYRQDPGQGLRLIYYSQIVNDFQKGDIAEGYSVSREKKESFPLTVTSAQKNPTAFYLCASSIGTGTTYNEQFFGPGTRLTVL.

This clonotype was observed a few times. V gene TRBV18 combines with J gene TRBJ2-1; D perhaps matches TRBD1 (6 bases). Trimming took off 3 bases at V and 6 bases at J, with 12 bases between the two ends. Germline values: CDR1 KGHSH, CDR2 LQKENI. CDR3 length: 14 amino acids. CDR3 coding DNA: TGTGCCAGCTCACCCTCATTACAGGGCAATGAGCAGTTCTTC. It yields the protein CASSPSLQGNEQFF.

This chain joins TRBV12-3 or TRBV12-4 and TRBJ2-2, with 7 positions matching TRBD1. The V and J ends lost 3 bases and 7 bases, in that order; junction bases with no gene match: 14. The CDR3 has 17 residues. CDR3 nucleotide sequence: TGTGCCAGCAGTTTTGTAGACAGGGTGGTCAGTGGCGGGGAGCTGTTTTTT. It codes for CASSFVDRVVSGGELFF.

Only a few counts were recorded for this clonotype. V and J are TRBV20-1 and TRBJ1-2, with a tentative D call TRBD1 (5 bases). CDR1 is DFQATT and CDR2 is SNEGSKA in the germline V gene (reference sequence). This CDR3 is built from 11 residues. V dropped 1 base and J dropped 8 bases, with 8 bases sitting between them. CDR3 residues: CSARGGEGYTF. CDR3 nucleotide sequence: TGCAGTGCTAGAGGGGGGGAGGGCTACACCTTC.

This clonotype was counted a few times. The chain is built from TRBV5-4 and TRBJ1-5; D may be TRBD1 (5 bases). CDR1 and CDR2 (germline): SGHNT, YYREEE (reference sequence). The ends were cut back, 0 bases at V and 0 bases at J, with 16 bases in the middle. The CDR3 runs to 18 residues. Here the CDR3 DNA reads TGTGCCAGCAGCTTGGAGGGGCGGGAGGTCTATAGCAATCAGCCCCAGCATTTT. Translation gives CASSLEGREVYSNQPQHF. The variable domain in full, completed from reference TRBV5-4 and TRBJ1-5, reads ETGVTQSPTHLIKTRGQQVTLRCSSQSGHNTVSWYQQALGQGPQFIFQYYREEENGRGNFPPRFSGLQFPNYSSELNVNALELDDSALYLCASSLEGREVYSNQPQHFGDGTRLSIL.

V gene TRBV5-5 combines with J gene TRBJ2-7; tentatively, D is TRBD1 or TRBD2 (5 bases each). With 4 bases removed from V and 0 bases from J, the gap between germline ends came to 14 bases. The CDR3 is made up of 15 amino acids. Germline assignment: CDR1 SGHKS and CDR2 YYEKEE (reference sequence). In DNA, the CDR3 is TGTGCCAGCAGCACCATCGGGACGGGCTCCTACGAGCAGTACTTC. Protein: CASSTIGTGSYEQYF.

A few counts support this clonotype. CDR3 sequence: CASTTDASTQYF. In nucleotides, the CDR3 is TGTGCCAGCACCACGGACGCATCTACGCAGTATTTT. The rearrangement joins TRBV12-3 or TRBV12-4 to TRBJ2-3; no definite D call. Trimming left V 7 bases short and J 8 bases short, with 13 bases between. The CDR3 has 12 residues.

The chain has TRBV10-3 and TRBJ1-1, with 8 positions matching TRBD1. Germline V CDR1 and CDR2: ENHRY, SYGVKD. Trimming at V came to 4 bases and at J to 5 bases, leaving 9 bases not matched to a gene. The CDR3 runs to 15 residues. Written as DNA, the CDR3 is TGTGCCATCAGTGGGGCAGGGGGCGCGAGGACTGAAGCTTTCTTT. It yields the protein CAISGAGGARTEAFF.